The 4 T cell receptor beta chains given below trace back to one sample, sequenced in a study of beta chain features in type 1 diabetes. The sequenced template was cDNA made from the entire isolated RNA. Some clones are missing from TCRdb's copy, which holds only in-frame ones; the method was immunoSEQ multiplex PCR. This sample carries about 240,000 clones, 27% of them seen once, and the ten largest clones take roughly 4.1%. Input material: central memory CD4+ T cells from blood. These receptors originate from a young man in good health.

As concerns this clone: The same CDR3 can be traced to other DNA sequences in this sample. The J gene is TRBJ2-3, the V gene TRBV30; maybe TRBD1 (6 bases). CDR3 size: 14 residues. Trimming removed 0 bases at V and 2 bases at J, with 9 bases between. Germline loops: CDR1 GTSNPN, CDR2 SVGIG (reference sequence). Here the CDR3 reads CAWSVGQNTDTQYF. CDR3 nucleotides: TGTGCCTGGAGTGTAGGACAGAACACAGATACGCAGTATTTT. The full variable domain, with the rest looked up from reference TRBV30 and TRBJ2-3, is SQTIHQWPATLVQPVGSPLSLECTVEGTSNPNLYWYRQAAGRGLQLLFYSVGIGQISSEVPQNLSASRPQDRQFILSSKKLLLSDSGFYLCAWSVGQNTDTQYFGPGTRLTVL.

In the case of this clone: Other nucleotide sequences from this sample produce the same CDR3. The gene calls are TRBV7-6 and TRBJ2-5, with D perhaps TRBD1 (5 bases). The V and J ends lost 1 base and 1 base respectively, with 10 bases between them. Germline V gene sequence: CDR1 SGHVS, CDR2 FNYEAQ. This CDR3 has 15 residues. CDR3 bases: TGTGCCAGCAGCTTAGAAGCAGGGTTCCAAGAGACCCAGTACTTC. It encodes CASSLEAGFQETQYF. Combining the CDR3 with reference TRBV7-6 and TRBJ2-5 gives the whole variable domain GAGVSQSPRYKVTKRGQDVALRCDPISGHVSLYWYRQALGQGPEFLTYFNYEAQQDKSGLPNDRFSAERPEGSISTLTIQRTEQRDSAMYRCASSLEAGFQETQYFGPGTRLLVL.

The genes are TRBV2 and TRBJ2-7; D remains ambiguous. Germline V CDR1 and CDR2: SNHLY, FYNNEI. With 7 bases removed from V and 0 bases from J, the gap between germline ends came to 4 bases. The CDR3 contains 11 residues. DNA of the CDR3: TGTGCCAGCACTTACTCCTACGAGCAGTACTTC. Its translation is CASTYSYEQYF.

V and J are TRBV27 and TRBJ2-3; possible D gene TRBD2, 6 bases. CDR3 length: 15 amino acids. Germline values: CDR1 MNHEY, CDR2 SMNVEV (reference sequence). Deletions cut 5 bases from V and 6 bases from J, with 18 bases between. CDR3 nucleotides: TGTGCCAGCAGTCCTTTGATGCTAGCGTCGGATACGCAGTATTTT. Protein sequence: CASSPLMLASDTQYF.